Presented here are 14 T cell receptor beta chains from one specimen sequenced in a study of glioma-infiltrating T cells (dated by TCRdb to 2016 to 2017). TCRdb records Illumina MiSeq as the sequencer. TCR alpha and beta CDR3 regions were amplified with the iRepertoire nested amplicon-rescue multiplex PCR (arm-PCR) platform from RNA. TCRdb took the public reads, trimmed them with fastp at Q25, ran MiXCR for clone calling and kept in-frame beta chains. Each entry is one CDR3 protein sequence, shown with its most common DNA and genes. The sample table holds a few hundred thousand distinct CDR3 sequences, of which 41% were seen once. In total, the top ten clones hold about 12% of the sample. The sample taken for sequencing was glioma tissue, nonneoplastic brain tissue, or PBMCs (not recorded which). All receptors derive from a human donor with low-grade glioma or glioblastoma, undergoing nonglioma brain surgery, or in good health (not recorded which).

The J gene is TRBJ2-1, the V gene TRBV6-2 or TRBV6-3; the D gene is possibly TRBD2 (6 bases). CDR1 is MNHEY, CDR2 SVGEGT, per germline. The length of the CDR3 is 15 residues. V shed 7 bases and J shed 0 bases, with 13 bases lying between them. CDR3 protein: CASIASASSYNEQFF. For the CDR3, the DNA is TGTGCCAGCATCGCTAGCGCTAGCTCCTACAATGAGCAGTTCTTC.

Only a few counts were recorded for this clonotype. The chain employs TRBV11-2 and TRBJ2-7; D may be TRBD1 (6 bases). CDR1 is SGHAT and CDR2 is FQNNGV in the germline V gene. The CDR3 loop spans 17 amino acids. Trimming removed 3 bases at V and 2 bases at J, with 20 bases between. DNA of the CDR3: TGTGCCAGCAGCTTTTACAGGCTCGGACAGATGACCTACGAGCAGTACTTC. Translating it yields CASSFYRLGQMTYEQYF.

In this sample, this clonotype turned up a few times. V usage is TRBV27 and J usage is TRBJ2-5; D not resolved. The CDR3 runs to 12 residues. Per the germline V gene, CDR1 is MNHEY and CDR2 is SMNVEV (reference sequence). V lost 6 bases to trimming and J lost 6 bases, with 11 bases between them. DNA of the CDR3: TGTGCCAGCAGCCCGCCGCAGCAGACCCAGTACTTC. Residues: CASSPPQQTQYF.

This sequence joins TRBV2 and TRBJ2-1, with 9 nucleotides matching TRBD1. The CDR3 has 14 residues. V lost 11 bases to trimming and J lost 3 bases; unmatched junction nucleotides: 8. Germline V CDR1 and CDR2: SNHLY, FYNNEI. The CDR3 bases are TGTGCCGGTAACCGGGACAGGGTCTACAATGAGCAGTTCTTC. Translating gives CAGNRDRVYNEQFF.

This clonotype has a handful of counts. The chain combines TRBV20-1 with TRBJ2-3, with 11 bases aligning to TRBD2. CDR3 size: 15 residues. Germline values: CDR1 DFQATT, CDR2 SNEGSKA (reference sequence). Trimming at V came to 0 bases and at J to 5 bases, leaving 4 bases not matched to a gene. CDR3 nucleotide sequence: TGCAGTGCTAGAGATCCCGGGACTAGCGGAGATACGCAGTATTTT. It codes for CSARDPGTSGDTQYF.

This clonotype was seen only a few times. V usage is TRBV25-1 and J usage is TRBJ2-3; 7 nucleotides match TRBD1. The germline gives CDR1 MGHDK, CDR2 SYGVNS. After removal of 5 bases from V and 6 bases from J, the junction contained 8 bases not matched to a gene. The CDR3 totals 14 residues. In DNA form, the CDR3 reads TGTGCCAGCAGTTGGACAGGATCCAGGGATACGCAGTATTTT. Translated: CASSWTGSRDTQYF.

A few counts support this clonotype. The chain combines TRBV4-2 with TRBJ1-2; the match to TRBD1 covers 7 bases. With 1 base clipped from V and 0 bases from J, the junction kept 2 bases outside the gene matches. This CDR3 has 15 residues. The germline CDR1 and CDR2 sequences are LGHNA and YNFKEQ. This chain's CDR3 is CASSQGDRPNYGYTF. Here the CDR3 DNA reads TGTGCCAGCAGCCAAGGGGACAGACCTAACTATGGCTACACCTTC.

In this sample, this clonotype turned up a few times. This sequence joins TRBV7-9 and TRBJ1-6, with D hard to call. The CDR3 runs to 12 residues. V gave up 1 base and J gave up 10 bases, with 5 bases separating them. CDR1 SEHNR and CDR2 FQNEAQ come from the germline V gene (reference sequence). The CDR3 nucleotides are TGTGCCAGCAGCTTAGAGGTGTCACCCCTCCACTTT. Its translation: CASSLEVSPLHF.

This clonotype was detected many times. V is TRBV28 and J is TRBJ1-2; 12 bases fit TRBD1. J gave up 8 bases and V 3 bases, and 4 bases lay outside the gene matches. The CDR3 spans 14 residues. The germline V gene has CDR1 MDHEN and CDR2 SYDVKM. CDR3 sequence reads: CASSFGTGGLGYTF. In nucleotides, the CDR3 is TGTGCCAGCAGTTTCGGGACAGGGGGCTTGGGCTACACCTTC.

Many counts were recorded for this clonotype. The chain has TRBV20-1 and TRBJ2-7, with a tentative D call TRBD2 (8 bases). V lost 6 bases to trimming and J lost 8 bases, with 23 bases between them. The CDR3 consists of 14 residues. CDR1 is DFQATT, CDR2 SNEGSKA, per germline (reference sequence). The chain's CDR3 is CSAGTAGAPVKQYF. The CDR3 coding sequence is TGCAGTGCCGGGACAGCGGGAGCCCCAGTAAAGCAGTACTTC.

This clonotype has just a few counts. CDR3 nucleotide sequence: TGTGCCACCAGTGATGGGGCGGACAACTATGGCTACACCTTC. It is translated as CATSDGADNYGYTF. The rearrangement uses TRBV24-1 and TRBJ1-2, with TRBD1 as a possible D gene (5 bases). CDR3 length equals 14 residues. V was trimmed by 3 bases and J by 2 bases, leaving 9 bases between them. Germline assignment: CDR1 KGHDR and CDR2 SFDVKD.

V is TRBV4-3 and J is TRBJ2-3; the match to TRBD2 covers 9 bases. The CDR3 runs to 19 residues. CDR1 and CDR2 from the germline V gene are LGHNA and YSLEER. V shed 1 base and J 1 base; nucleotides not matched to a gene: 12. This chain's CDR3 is CASSQVVSSLAGRTDTQYF. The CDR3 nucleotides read TGCGCCAGCAGCCAAGTTGTATCGTCGCTAGCGGGGCGCACAGATACGCAGTATTTT.

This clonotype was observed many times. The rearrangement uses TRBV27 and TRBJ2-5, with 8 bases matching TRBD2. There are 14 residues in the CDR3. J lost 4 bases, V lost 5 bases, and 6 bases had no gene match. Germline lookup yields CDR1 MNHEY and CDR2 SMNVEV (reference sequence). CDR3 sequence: CASSKLAGGETQYF. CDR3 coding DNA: TGTGCCAGCAGTAAATTGGCGGGAGGAGAGACCCAGTACTTC.

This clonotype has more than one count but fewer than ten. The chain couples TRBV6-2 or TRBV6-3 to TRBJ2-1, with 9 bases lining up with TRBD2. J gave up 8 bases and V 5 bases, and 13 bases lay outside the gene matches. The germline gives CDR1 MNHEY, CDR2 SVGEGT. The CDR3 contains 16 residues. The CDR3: CASSLNPGLASDEQFF. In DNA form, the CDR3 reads TGTGCCAGCAGTCTTAATCCGGGACTAGCTAGCGATGAGCAGTTCTTC.